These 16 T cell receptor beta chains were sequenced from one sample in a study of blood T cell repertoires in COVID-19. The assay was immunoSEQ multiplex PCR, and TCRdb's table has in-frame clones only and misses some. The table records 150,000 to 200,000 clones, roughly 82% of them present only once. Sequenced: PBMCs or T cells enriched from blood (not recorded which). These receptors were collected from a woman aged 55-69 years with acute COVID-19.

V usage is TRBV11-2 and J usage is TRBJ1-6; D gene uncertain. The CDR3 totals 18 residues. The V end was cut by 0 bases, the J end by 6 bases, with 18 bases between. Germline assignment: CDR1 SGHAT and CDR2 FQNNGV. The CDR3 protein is CASSLDRFEGGSNSPLHF. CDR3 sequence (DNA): TGTGCCAGCAGCTTAGATAGATTCGAAGGCGGCAGTAATTCACCCCTCCACTTT. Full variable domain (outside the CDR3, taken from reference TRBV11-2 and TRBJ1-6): EAGVAQSPRYKIIEKRQSVAFWCNPISGHATLYWYQQILGQGPKLLIQFQNNGVVDDSQLPKDRFSAERLKGVDSTLKIQPAKLEDSAVYLCASSLDRFEGGSNSPLHFGNGTRLTVT.

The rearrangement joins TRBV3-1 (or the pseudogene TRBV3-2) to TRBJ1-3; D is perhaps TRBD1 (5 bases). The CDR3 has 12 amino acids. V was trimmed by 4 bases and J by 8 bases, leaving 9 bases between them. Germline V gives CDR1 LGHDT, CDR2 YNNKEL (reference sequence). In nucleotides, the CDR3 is TGTGCCAGCAGCCGGGGGGAATACACCATATATTTT. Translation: CASSRGEYTIYF.

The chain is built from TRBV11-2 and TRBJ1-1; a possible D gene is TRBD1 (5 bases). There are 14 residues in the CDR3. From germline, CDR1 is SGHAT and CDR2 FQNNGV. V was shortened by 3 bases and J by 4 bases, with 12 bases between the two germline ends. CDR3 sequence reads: CASSFGGLSTEAFF. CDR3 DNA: TGTGCCAGCAGCTTCGGGGGTTTGTCCACTGAAGCTTTCTTT.

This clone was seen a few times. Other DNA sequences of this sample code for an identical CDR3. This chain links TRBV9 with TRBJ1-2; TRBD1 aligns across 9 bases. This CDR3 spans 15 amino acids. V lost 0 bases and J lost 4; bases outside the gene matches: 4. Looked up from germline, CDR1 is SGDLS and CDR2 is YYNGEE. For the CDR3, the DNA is TGTGCCAGCAGCGTAGCTGACAGGGGGGGCTATGGCTACACCTTC. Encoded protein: CASSVADRGGYGYTF.

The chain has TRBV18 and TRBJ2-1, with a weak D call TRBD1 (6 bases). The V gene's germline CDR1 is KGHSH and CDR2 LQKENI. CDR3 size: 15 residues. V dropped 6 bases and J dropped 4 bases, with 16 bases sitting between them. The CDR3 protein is CASSAGRGDYNEQFF. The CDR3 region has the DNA TGTGCCAGCTCGGCGGGCAGGGGCGATTACAATGAGCAGTTCTTC. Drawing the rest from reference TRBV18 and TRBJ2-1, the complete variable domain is NAGVMQNPRHLVRRRGQEARLRCSPMKGHSHVYWYRQLPEEGLKFMVYLQKENIIDESGMPKERFSAEFPKEGPSILRIQQVVRGDSAAYFCASSAGRGDYNEQFFGPGTRLTVL.

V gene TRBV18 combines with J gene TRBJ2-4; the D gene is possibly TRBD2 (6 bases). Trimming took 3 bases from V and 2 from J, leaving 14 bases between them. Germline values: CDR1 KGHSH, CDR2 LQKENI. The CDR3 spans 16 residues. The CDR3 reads CASSPGSGRTKNIQYF. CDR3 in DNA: TGTGCCAGCTCACCGGGGTCGGGGAGGACCAAAAACATTCAGTACTTC.

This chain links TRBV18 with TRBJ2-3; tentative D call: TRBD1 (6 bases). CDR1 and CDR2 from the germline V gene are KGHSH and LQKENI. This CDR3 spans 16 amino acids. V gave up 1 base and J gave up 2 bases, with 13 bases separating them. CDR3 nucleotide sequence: TGTGCCAGCTCACCACTACAGACAGGATCCACAGATACGCAGTATTTT. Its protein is CASSPLQTGSTDTQYF.

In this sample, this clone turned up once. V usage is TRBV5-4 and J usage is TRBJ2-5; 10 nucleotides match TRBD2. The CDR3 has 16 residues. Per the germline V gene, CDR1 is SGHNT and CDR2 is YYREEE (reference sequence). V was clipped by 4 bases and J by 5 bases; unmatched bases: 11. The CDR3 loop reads CASSGGPAGGKETQYF. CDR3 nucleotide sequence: TGTGCCAGCAGCGGGGGACCAGCGGGGGGGAAGGAGACCCAGTACTTC. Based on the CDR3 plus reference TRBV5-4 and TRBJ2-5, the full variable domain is ETGVTQSPTHLIKTRGQQVTLRCSSQSGHNTVSWYQQALGQGPQFIFQYYREEENGRGNFPPRFSGLQFPNYSSELNVNALELDDSALYLCASSGGPAGGKETQYFGPGTRLLVL.

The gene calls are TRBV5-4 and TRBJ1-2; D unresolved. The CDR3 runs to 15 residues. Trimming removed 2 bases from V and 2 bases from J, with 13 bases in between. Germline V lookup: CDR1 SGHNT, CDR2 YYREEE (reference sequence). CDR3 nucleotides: TGTGCCAGCAGCTTCCTACTGGAGGAAAACTATGGCTACACCTTC. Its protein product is CASSFLLEENYGYTF.

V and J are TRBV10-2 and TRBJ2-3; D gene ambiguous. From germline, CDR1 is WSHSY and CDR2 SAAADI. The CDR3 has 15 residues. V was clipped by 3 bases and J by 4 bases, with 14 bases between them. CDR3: CASSEFALSADTQYF. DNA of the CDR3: TGCGCCAGCAGTGAATTTGCCCTAAGCGCAGATACGCAGTATTTT.

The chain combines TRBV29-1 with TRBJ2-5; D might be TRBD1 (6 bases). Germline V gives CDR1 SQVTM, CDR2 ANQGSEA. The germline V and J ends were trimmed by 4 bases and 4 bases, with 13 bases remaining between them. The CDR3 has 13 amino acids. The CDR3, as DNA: TGCAGCGTTGGGACAGAGAGCGGAGAGACCCAGTACTTC. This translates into CSVGTESGETQYF.

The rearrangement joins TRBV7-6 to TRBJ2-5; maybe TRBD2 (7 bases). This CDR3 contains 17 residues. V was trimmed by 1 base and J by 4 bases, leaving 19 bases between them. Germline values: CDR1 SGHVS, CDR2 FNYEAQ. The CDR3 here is CASSLVGGVQGTETQYF. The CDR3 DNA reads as TGTGCCAGCAGCTTAGTGGGGGGGGTCCAGGGGACAGAGACCCAGTACTTC.

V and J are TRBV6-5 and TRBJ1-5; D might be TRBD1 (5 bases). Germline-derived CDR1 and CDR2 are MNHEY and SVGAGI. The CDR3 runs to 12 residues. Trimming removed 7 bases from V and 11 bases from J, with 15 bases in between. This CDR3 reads CASTREVGAQHF. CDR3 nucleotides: TGTGCCAGCACCAGGGAGGTGGGAGCCCAGCATTTT.

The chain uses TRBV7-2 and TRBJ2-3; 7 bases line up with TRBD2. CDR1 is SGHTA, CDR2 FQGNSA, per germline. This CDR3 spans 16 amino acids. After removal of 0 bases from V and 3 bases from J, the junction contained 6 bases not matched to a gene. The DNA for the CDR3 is TGTGCCAGCAGCTTAGCGGGGGGAGGGGTAACAGATACGCAGTATTTT. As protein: CASSLAGGGVTDTQYF.

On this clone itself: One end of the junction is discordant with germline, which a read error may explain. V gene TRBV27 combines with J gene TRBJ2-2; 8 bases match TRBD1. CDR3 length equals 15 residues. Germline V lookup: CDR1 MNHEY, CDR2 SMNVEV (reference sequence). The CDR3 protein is CASSTPDREHRGAVF. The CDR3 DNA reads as TGTGCCAGCAGTACCCCGGACAGGGAACACCGGGGAGCTGTTTTT.

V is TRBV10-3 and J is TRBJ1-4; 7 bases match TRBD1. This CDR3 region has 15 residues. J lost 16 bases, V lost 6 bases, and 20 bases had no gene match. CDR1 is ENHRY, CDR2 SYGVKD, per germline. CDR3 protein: CAIREGPTPEGQRFF. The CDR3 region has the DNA TGTGCCATCAGAGAGGGACCCACACCGGAGGGACAGAGGTTTTTT.